A single sample is the source of the 7 T cell receptor beta chains below, sequenced in a study of cytotoxic CD8 clonotypes in ibrutinib-treated CLL. Clones were read by immunoSEQ multiplex PCR, and TCRdb kept only the in-frame ones, dropping some. The data show roughly 7,000 clones, with 70% to 75% seen just once and around 27% held by the top ten. The sample here was PBMCs, taken before ibrutinib treatment. Source of these receptors: a human donor with chronic lymphocytic leukemia.

The CDR3: CASTGYYEQFF. As DNA, the CDR3 is TGTGCCAGCACCGGGTACTATGAGCAGTTCTTC. The chain uses TRBV28 and TRBJ2-1; D is unclear. There are 11 residues in the CDR3. Germline V gene sequence: CDR1 MDHEN, CDR2 SYDVKM. Trimming took off 7 bases at V and 8 bases at J, with 9 bases between the two ends.

DNA for the CDR3: TGTGCCAGCGCAGCCGGGACTAGCTCCTACAATGAGCAGTTCTTC. Its protein is CASAAGTSSYNEQFF. This chain uses TRBV25-1 with TRBJ2-1; 8 bases align to TRBD2. V shed 8 bases and J 0 bases; nucleotides not matched to a gene: 6. CDR1 and CDR2 from the germline V gene are MGHDK and SYGVNS. This CDR3 comprises 15 residues.

The chain uses TRBV10-3 and TRBJ1-1; TRBD1 agrees at 7 bases. Trimming cost V 9 bases and J 3 bases; bases outside gene matches: 7. The germline CDR1 and CDR2 sequences are ENHRY and SYGVKD. The CDR3 runs to 13 residues. In DNA, the CDR3 is TGTGCCATTTTAGGGACAGAAGACACTGAAGCTTTCTTT. Encoded protein: CAILGTEDTEAFF.

The chain couples TRBV21-1 to TRBJ2-2; TRBD2, the D gene given by the table, was not confirmed from the DNA. TRBV21-1 is a documented pseudogene. The CDR3 covers 16 residues. The CDR3 sequence is CAKEVGLAGGRGELFF. The CDR3 region has the DNA TGTGCCAAAGAAGTAGGACTAGCGGGAGGTCGGGGGGAGCTGTTTTTT.

This clone was detected only a few times. The genes are TRBV6-5 and TRBJ2-5; the D is unclear. With 7 bases removed from V and 2 bases from J, the gap between germline ends came to 5 bases. CDR3 size: 11 residues. Germline assignment: CDR1 MNHEY and CDR2 SVGAGI. The CDR3 reads CASMEQETQYF. CDR3 in DNA: TGTGCCAGCATGGAACAAGAGACCCAGTACTTC.

V gene TRBV18 combines with J gene TRBJ1-3, with D maybe TRBD1 (5 bases). The CDR3 is made up of 16 amino acids. The V and J ends lost 2 bases and 0 bases respectively, with 11 bases between them. Looked up from germline, CDR1 is KGHSH and CDR2 is LQKENI. The CDR3 spells CASSPYDSSSGNTIYF. Written as DNA, the CDR3 is TGTGCCAGCTCACCATATGACAGTTCCTCTGGAAACACCATATATTTT.

The V and J genes are TRBV2 and TRBJ2-7; TRBD2 matches 7 bases. The V segment lost 6 bases and the J segment 3 bases; nucleotides outside the gene matches: 8. The CDR3 loop spans 14 amino acids. Germline V lookup: CDR1 SNHLY, CDR2 FYNNEI. CDR3 amino acids: CASRLGGSFYEQYF. For the CDR3, the DNA is TGTGCCAGCAGGCTTGGCGGGAGCTTCTACGAGCAGTACTTC.